This paragraph covers one T cell receptor beta chain sequence. Germline-derived CDR1 and CDR2 are SGHAT and FQDESV (reference sequence). This CDR3 has 14 residues. V gave up 2 bases and J gave up 4 bases, with 8 bases separating them. The repertoire was sequenced with immunoSEQ multiplex PCR; TCRdb's copy has only in-frame clones and lacks some. The sample has some 140,000 clones, roughly 91% seen once. Systemic immunosuppression or a history of autoimmune disease excluded patients. This sample was taken from a study of OX40 agonist ivuxolimab in advanced cancers. Looking at the study overall: Every 2 weeks, patients received ivuxolimab intravenously, dosed at 0.01 to 10 mg/kg.

This clonotype was obtained from an adult with an advanced solid tumor such as melanoma, head and neck, liver or kidney cancer. The chain joins TRBV11-1 to TRBJ1-4; maybe TRBD1 (5 bases). Material: CD4+ or CD8+ T cells sorted from blood, obtained in a trial of the OX40 agonist ivuxolimab. CDR3 loop: CASSLTQGNEKLFF. The CDR3 DNA is TGTGCCAGCAGCTTAACCCAGGGTAATGAAAAACTGTTTTTT.